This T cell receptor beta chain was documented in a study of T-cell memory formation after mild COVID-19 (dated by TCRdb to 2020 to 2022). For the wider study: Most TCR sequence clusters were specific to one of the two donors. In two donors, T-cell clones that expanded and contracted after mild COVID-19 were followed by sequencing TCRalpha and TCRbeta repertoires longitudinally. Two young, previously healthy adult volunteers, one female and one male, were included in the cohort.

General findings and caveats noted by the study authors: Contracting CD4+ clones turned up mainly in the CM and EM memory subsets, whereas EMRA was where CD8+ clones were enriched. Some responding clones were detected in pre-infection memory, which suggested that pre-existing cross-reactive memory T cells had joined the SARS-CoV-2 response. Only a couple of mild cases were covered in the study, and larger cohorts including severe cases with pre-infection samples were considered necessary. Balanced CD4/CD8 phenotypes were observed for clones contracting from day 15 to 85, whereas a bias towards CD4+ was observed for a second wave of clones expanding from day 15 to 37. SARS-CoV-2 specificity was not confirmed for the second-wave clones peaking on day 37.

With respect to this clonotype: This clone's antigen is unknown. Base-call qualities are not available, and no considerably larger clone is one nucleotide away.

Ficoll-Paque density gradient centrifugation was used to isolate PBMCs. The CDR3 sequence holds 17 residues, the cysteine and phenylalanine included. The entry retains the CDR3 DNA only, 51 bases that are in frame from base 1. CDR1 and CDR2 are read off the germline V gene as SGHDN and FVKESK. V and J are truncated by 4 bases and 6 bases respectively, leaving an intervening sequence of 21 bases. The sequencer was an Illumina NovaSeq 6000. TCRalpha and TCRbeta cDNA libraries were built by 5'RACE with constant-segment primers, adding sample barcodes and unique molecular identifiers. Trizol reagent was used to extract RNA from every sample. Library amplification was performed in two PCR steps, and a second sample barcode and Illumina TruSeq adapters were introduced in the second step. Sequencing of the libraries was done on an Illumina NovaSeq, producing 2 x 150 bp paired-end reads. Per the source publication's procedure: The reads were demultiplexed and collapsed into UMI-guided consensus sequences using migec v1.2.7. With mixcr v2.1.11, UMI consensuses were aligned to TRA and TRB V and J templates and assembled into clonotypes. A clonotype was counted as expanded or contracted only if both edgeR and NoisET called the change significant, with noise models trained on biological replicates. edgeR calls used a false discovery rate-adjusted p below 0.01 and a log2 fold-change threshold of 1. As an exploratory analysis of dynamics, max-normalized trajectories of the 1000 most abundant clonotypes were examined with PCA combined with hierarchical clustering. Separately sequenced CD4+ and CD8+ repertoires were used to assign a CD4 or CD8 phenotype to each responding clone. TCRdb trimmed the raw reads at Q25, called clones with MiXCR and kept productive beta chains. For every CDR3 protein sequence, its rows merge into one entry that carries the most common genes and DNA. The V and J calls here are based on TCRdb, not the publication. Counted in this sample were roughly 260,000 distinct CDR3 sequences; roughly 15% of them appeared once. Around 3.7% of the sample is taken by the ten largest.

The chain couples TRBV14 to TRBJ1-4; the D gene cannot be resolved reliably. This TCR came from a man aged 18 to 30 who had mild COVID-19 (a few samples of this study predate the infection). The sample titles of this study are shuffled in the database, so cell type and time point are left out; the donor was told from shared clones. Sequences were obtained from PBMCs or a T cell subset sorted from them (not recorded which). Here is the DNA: TGTGCCAGCAGCCTAGAATTACCGCACGGGCCTGATGAAAAACTGTTTTTT. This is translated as CASSLELPHGPDEKLFF.